This T cell receptor (beta chain) originates from a study of cytomegalovirus exposure and HLA in healthy donors. Study findings and constraints: Some TCR beta chains (roughly 150 of them) were listed as cytomegalovirus-associated.

PCR employed 60 Vbeta and 13 Jbeta primers. This table comes from immunoSEQ multiplex PCR, and its TCRdb copy is limited to in-frame clones, with some not included. The top ten hold over 1.5% of the sample, which has about 160,000 clones, 70% to 90% seen once. Each of the donors was a healthy bone marrow donor. With regard to this clone: Its matching antigen is unknown.

The V and J ends lost 5 bases and 5 bases, in that order; junction bases with no gene match: 8. Germline V gene sequence: CDR1 LNHDA, CDR2 SQIVND (reference sequence). The CDR3 consists of 15 residues. Sequencing was done on a sample of PBMCs. The receptor's source is a woman younger than 30 in good health and CMV-seronegative. The chain carries TRBV19 and TRBJ2-5; 10 bases agree with TRBD2. The CDR3 DNA is TGTGCCAGTAGTCTAAGCGGGAGGGCCGGGGAGACCCAGTACTTC. Its translation: CASSLSGRAGETQYF.